Listed below are T cell receptor beta chains from one sample, sequenced in a study of blood T cells in healthy people across ages. One entry per CDR3 protein results from TCRdb running MiXCR on the 5' RACE reads. The sample lists approximately 1.5 million distinct CDR3 sequences, roughly 32% occurring once. The source material was blood. The receptors come from a woman in her 30s in good health. Both conserved end residues are part of each CDR3. Each record gives: J gene, D gene, clone size, V gene, CDR3 DNA, CDR3 protein. The D gene is left open where the match is weak. Some rows mark clone size as missing; the rest say once, few, many or name a class of expanded clone.

j_call: TRBJ2-5; d_call: -; clone_size: -; v_call: TRBV11-3; cdr3_nt: TGTGCCAGCAGCTCGTCTCAGGGTACGGGGCAGTACTTC; cdr3_aa: CASSSSQGTGQYF
j_call: TRBJ2-7; d_call: TRBD2; clone_size: -; v_call: TRBV28; cdr3_nt: TGTGCCAGCAGTTTCTATGGGGCGGGAGTTAAAGACGAGCAGTACTTC; cdr3_aa: CASSFYGAGVKDEQYF
j_call: TRBJ2-5; d_call: TRBD2; clone_size: many; v_call: TRBV6-2/TRBV6-3; cdr3_nt: TGTGCCAGCAGTTATACTAGCGGGAGAGGTGAGACCCAGTACTTC; cdr3_aa: CASSYTSGRGETQYF
j_call: TRBJ1-1; d_call: -; clone_size: -; v_call: TRBV5-1; cdr3_nt: TGCGCCAGCAGAGTCGAGCTGTCCACTGAAGCTTTCTTT; cdr3_aa: CASRVELSTEAFF
j_call: TRBJ2-5; d_call: -; clone_size: -; v_call: TRBV7-7; cdr3_nt: TGTGCCAGCAGCTTAACCCTAAACCCCGAGACCCAGTACTTC; cdr3_aa: CASSLTLNPETQYF
j_call: TRBJ2-7; d_call: -; clone_size: few; v_call: TRBV20-1; cdr3_nt: TGCAGTGCTACAGGGGAGATGATTCTACGGGAGCAGTACTTC; cdr3_aa: CSATGEMILREQYF
j_call: TRBJ2-2; d_call: -; clone_size: -; v_call: TRBV20-1; cdr3_nt: TGCAGTGCTAGAGATCGAAGGAGGAACACCGGGGAGCTGTTTTTT; cdr3_aa: CSARDRRRNTGELFF
j_call: TRBJ2-3; d_call: TRBD2; clone_size: -; v_call: TRBV20-1; cdr3_nt: TGCAGTGCTAGAGGGACTAGCGGGCTCAATACGCAGTATTTT; cdr3_aa: CSARGTSGLNTQYF
j_call: TRBJ1-1; d_call: TRBD1; clone_size: -; v_call: TRBV4-1; cdr3_nt: TGCGCCAGCAGCCGTGCGGGACAGTCAACAAGGGAAGCTTTCTTT; cdr3_aa: CASSRAGQSTREAFF
j_call: TRBJ2-5; d_call: TRBD2; clone_size: -; v_call: TRBV12-3/TRBV12-4; cdr3_nt: TGTGCCAGCAGTTTAGGGACTAGGAACAGGTTCAAAGAGACCCAGTACTTC; cdr3_aa: CASSLGTRNRFKETQYF
j_call: TRBJ1-1; d_call: -; clone_size: -; v_call: TRBV4-1; cdr3_nt: TGCGCCAGCAGCCAAGATGTAGGGGGGGGTGACGCTTTCTTT; cdr3_aa: CASSQDVGGGDAFF
j_call: TRBJ1-5; d_call: TRBD1; clone_size: few; v_call: TRBV20-1; cdr3_nt: TGCAGTGCTGGCGTGGGACAGGGAAACAATCAGCCCCAGCATTTT; cdr3_aa: CSAGVGQGNNQPQHF
j_call: TRBJ2-5; d_call: TRBD1; clone_size: -; v_call: TRBV6-5; cdr3_nt: TGTGCCAGCAGCCCACTACACTTGACAGGGCAAGAGACCCAGTACTTC; cdr3_aa: CASSPLHLTGQETQYF
j_call: TRBJ1-2; d_call: TRBD1; clone_size: -; v_call: TRBV4-1; cdr3_nt: TGCGCCAGCAGCCAGATTCCGGGACAGGACTATGGCTACACCTTC; cdr3_aa: CASSQIPGQDYGYTF
j_call: TRBJ1-1; d_call: -; clone_size: -; v_call: TRBV7-6; cdr3_nt: TGTGCCAGCAGCCAACCGGGGAACACTGAAGCTTTCTTT; cdr3_aa: CASSQPGNTEAFF
j_call: TRBJ1-5; d_call: -; clone_size: -; v_call: TRBV9; cdr3_nt: TGTGCCAGCAGCGTAGAGGCAGGAGACAATCAGCCCCAGCATTTT; cdr3_aa: CASSVEAGDNQPQHF
j_call: TRBJ2-3; d_call: TRBD2; clone_size: -; v_call: TRBV5-4; cdr3_nt: TGTGCCAGCAGCCGCACCGGGACTACCCACGGAGATACGCAGTATTTT; cdr3_aa: CASSRTGTTHGDTQYF
j_call: TRBJ2-1; d_call: -; clone_size: -; v_call: TRBV7-9; cdr3_nt: TGTGCCAGCAGCCCTGAGATCCGCTACAATGAGCGGTTCTTC; cdr3_aa: CASSPEIRYNERFF
j_call: TRBJ2-3; d_call: -; clone_size: many; v_call: TRBV7-2; cdr3_nt: TGTGCCAGCAGCTTAGGTCCAATCACAGATACGCAGTATTTT; cdr3_aa: CASSLGPITDTQYF
j_call: TRBJ1-1; d_call: TRBD1; clone_size: few; v_call: TRBV5-1; cdr3_nt: TGCGCCAGCAGCGTGGACAGGGGGTGGGAAGCTTTCTTT; cdr3_aa: CASSVDRGWEAFF
j_call: TRBJ2-5; d_call: -; clone_size: -; v_call: TRBV9; cdr3_nt: TGTGCCAGCAGCCCCATGGGATCGGGGAGCTACGAGCGGTACTTC; cdr3_aa: CASSPMGSGSYERYF
j_call: TRBJ2-5; d_call: -; clone_size: few; v_call: TRBV7-3; cdr3_nt: TGTGCCAGCAGCTTGGGGGTAGGAAGGGCAGAGACCCAGTACTTC; cdr3_aa: CASSLGVGRAETQYF
j_call: TRBJ2-1; d_call: TRBD1; clone_size: -; v_call: TRBV7-6; cdr3_nt: TGTGCCAGCAGCTTATCGACAGGGGTGGTCAATGAGCAGTTCTTC; cdr3_aa: CASSLSTGVVNEQFF
j_call: TRBJ2-5; d_call: -; clone_size: many; v_call: TRBV4-1; cdr3_nt: TGCGCCAGCAGCCAAGGGCGCCAGGAAGAGACCCAGTACTTC; cdr3_aa: CASSQGRQEETQYF
j_call: TRBJ1-1; d_call: -; clone_size: once; v_call: TRBV11-2; cdr3_nt: TGTGCCAACAGCTTAAATTCAGGTTTAGGAGCTGAAGCTTTCTTT; cdr3_aa: CANSLNSGLGAEAFF
j_call: TRBJ2-3; d_call: TRBD2; clone_size: many; v_call: TRBV15; cdr3_nt: TGTGCCACCAGCAGAGCAGCGGGAGGGCCCCCAGATACGCAGTATTTT; cdr3_aa: CATSRAAGGPPDTQYF
j_call: TRBJ1-1; d_call: -; clone_size: -; v_call: TRBV29-1; cdr3_nt: TGCAGCGTTGTCGGGACGGAGATGAACACTGAAGCTTTCTTT; cdr3_aa: CSVVGTEMNTEAFF